The 10 T cell receptor beta chains below come from one sample, sequenced in a study of tumor-infiltrating lymphocytes in primary liver carcinoma. Each 20-30 mg portion of unsorted bulk tissue served as the source for co-extraction of RNA and DNA. Synthesis of TCR beta cDNA was carried out from 500 ng total RNA with a constant-region primer. It was through three nested multiplex PCR rounds of slightly modified ARM-PCR that TCR beta libraries arose. Both of the initial two PCR rounds ran for around 9 cycles and employed TRBV1-TRBV30 forward primers alongside a C-beta reverse primer. Using its own MiXCR run on the multiplex PCR reads, TCRdb lists one record per CDR3 protein. The repertoire includes fewer than 80,000 distinct CDR3 sequences, under 75% of them detected once, and about 25% sits in the top ten. Sequencing was done on a sample of tumor-adjacent normal liver tissue. Receptors originate from a man aged 35 to 55 with primary liver carcinoma and hepatitis B virus infection.

This clonotype was observed at least ten times. V and J are TRBV11-2 and TRBJ2-4; a weak D match, TRBD1 (5 bases). The germline CDR1 and CDR2 sequences are SGHAT and FQNNGV. This CDR3 spans 13 amino acids. V shed 6 bases and J shed 8 bases, with 14 bases lying between them. CDR3 loop: CASSLAGLYIQYF. CDR3 DNA sequence: TGTGCCAGCAGTTTGGCAGGGTTGTACATTCAGTACTTC.

A remark on this clonotype: Relative to the germline gene, one junction end is altered; a read error may explain this. The chain links TRBV11-2 to TRBJ2-1; no definite D call. Germline assignment: CDR1 SGHAT and CDR2 FQNNGV. This CDR3 is 19 amino acids long. Written as DNA, the CDR3 is TGTGCCAACAGCTTAGATGGGCGATTCAGTAGGACCCTTTACAATGAGCAGTTCTTC. This codes for CANSLDGRFSRTLYNEQFF.

This clonotype was seen at least ten times. The gene calls are TRBV29-1 and TRBJ2-2, with TRBD2 matching over 12 bases. CDR1 and CDR2 from the germline V gene are SQVTM and ANQGSEA. CDR3 size: 13 residues. Trimming at V came to 5 bases and at J to 8 bases, leaving 3 bases not matched to a gene. The CDR3: CSVSGTSGGELFF. The CDR3 DNA reads as TGCAGCGTTTCCGGGACTAGCGGGGGGGAGCTGTTTTTT.

This clonotype showed up just once. The missing conserved phenylalanine or tryptophan at the end of this CDR3 makes a read error likely. The limits of the CDR3 on the DNA are not certain, so only TCRdb's listed CDR3 is given. The genes are TRBV10-3 and TRBJ2-3. From its first to its last residue, the CDR3 has 15 amino acids. The germline CDR1 and CDR2 sequences are ENHRY and SYGVKD. The CDR3 reads CAIRETEFGTDTQYS.

This chain joins TRBV18 and TRBJ2-7; possibly TRBD1 for D (5 bases). Per the germline V gene, CDR1 is KGHSH and CDR2 is LQKENI. Trimming left V 3 bases short and J 4 bases short, with 7 bases between. There are 12 residues in the CDR3. CDR3 residues: CASSPREYEQYF. In DNA form, the CDR3 reads TGTGCCAGCTCACCCAGGGAATACGAGCAGTACTTC.

This clonotype is medium-sized in the sample. The gene calls are TRBV11-2 and TRBJ2-6; TRBD1 might be the D (6 bases). CDR1 SGHAT and CDR2 FQNNGV come from the germline V gene. CDR3 length: 20 residues. V shed 1 base and J shed 0 bases, with 19 bases lying between them. CDR3 in amino acids: CASSLGARTTGNSGANVLTF. In DNA form, the CDR3 reads TGTGCCAGCAGCTTAGGGGCCCGCACAACAGGGAACTCTGGGGCCAACGTCCTGACTTTC.

About this clonotype: Germline is not matched at one junction end, which may reflect a read error. The chain employs TRBV11-2 and TRBJ2-7, with TRBD2 as a possible D gene (6 bases). Germline V gene data show CDR1 as SGHAT and CDR2 as FQNNGV. CDR3 size: 13 residues. The CDR3 is CTSSLGGVSEQYF. The CDR3 DNA reads TGTACCAGCAGCCTCGGAGGGGTTAGCGAGCAGTACTTC.

There are a few counts of this clonotype. This sequence may be a read error, since a much larger clone differs from it by one base. The conserved phenylalanine or tryptophan is not found at the CDR3 terminus, so this likely reflects a read error. It is unclear where the CDR3 begins or ends on the DNA, so no DNA is shown, and the CDR3 is as TCRdb lists it. This chain links TRBV29-1 with TRBJ2-1; no DNA check was done on the table's D call, TRBD2. The V gene's germline CDR1 is SQVTM and CDR2 ANQGSEA. 12 amino acids form the CDR3, both terminal residues included. The CDR3 spells CSVSHPSGTIFL.

Comment on this clonotype: One end of the junction varies from germline; a read error may be responsible. The V and J genes are TRBV6-2 or TRBV6-3 and TRBJ2-2, with 9 bases identical to TRBD1. CDR1 is MNHEY, CDR2 SVGEGT, per germline. This CDR3 has 14 residues. This CDR3 is CATNRGQNTRELFF. For the CDR3, the DNA is TGTGCCACAAACAGGGGGCAAAACACCAGGGAGCTGTTTTTT.

This clonotype has just one count. Because the CDR3 is missing its conserved closing phenylalanine or tryptophan, this is likely a read error. The chain recombines TRBV11-2 with TRBJ2-7; 7 bases are shared with TRBD2. The CDR3 is 15 amino acids. CDR1 is SGHAT, CDR2 FQNNGV, per germline. The CDR3 reads CPGSLTFTGGDEQYL. The CDR3 coding sequence is TGTCCTGGCAGCTTAACTTTCACGGGAGGAGACGAGCAGTACTTA.